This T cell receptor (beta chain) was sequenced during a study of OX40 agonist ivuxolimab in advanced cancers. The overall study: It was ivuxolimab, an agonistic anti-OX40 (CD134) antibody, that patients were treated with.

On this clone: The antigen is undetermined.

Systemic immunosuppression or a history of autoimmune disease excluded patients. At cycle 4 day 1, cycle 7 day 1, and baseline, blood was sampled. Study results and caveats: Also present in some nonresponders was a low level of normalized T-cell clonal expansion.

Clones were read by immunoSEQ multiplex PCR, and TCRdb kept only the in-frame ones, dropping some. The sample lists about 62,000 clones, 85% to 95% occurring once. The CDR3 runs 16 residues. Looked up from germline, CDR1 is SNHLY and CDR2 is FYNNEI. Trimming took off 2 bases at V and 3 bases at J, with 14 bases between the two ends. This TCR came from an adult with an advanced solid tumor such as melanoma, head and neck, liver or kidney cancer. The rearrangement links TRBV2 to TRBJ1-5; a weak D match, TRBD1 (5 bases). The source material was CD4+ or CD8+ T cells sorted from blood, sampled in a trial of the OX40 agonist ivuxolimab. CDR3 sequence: CASSELGRLTNQPQHF. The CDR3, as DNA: TGTGCCAGCAGTGAATTGGGACGGTTGACCAATCAGCCCCAGCATTTT.